The rows below give T cell receptor beta chains drawn from one sample of a study of beta chain features in type 1 diabetes. Sequencing was performed with immunoSEQ multiplex PCR; in TCRdb, only in-frame clones are kept and a portion is missing. The profile shows 500,000 to 700,000 clones, around 15% of them singletons. The sequencing sample was made of naive CD4+ T cells from blood. The receptors originated from a man aged 18 to 30 in good health. The CDR3 runs from the conserved cysteine through the conserved F or W. A D gene is named only where the DNA matches it firmly. Rows give clone size only sometimes, using once, few, many, or a class for an expanded clone.

clone_size	v_call	d_call	j_call	cdr3_nt	cdr3_aa
NA	TRBV28	NA	TRBJ2-7	TGTGCCAGCAGTCCGGAGGGGAGGACGTACGAGCAGTACTTC	CASSPEGRTYEQYF
few	TRBV9	TRBD1	TRBJ2-7	TGTGCCAGCAGCCTTGAACAGGGGGCGGGTGAGCAGTACTTC	CASSLEQGAGEQYF
few	TRBV7-3	NA	TRBJ2-1	TGTGCCAGCAGCTTGGGACATGTGTACAATGAGCAGTTCTTC	CASSLGHVYNEQFF
NA	TRBV27	NA	TRBJ1-2	TGTGCCAGCAGTCCCCTGGGGCAGTCCTATGGCTACACCTTC	CASSPLGQSYGYTF
few	TRBV27	NA	TRBJ1-4	TGTGCCAGCAGAGTGTACAGAAACACAAATGAAAAACTGTTTTTT	CASRVYRNTNEKLFF
NA	TRBV15	TRBD2	TRBJ2-1	TGTGCCACCAGCAGAGTCCTCTTTAGCGGGAGCTCCTACAATGAGCAGTTCTTC	CATSRVLFSGSSYNEQFF
few	TRBV5-4	NA	TRBJ1-2	TGTGCCAGCAGCTTGGTTGGGGTCTCCAACTATGGCTACACCTTC	CASSLVGVSNYGYTF
few	TRBV4-3	TRBD1	TRBJ2-6	TGCGCCAGCAGCCCCGGACAGGGTGAGGCCAACGTCCTGACTTTC	CASSPGQGEANVLTF
NA	TRBV20-1	NA	TRBJ2-5	TGCAGTGCTAGTCGCCGGGAGACCCAGTACTTC	CSASRRETQYF
few	TRBV5-6	TRBD2	TRBJ2-7	TGTGCCAGCAGCTTGATACTAGCGGGAGCCTTAGGCTACGAGCAGTACTTC	CASSLILAGALGYEQYF
NA	TRBV9	TRBD2	TRBJ2-5	TGTGCCAGCAGCGTAGGTCCTAGCGGGGAAGAGACCCAGTACTTC	CASSVGPSGEETQYF
few	TRBV28	NA	TRBJ2-1	TGTGCCAGCAGTTCTGGCCAGGGCCCCTACAATGAGCAGTTCTTC	CASSSGQGPYNEQFF
NA	TRBV7-2	NA	TRBJ2-3	TGTGCCAGCAGCACGGGGCTCCCCAGCACAGATACGCAGTATTTT	CASSTGLPSTDTQYF
NA	TRBV6-5	TRBD1	TRBJ2-7	TGTGCCAGCAGTTACTCGACCGGGACAGGGGCCTACGAGCAGTACTTC	CASSYSTGTGAYEQYF
NA	TRBV9	NA	TRBJ1-2	TGTGCCAGCAGCGCGCGATTGAGTGGCTACACCTTC	CASSARLSGYTF
NA	TRBV27	TRBD2	TRBJ2-7	TGTGCCAGCAGTTTAGGTCCCGGGACTAGCACCTACGAGCAGTACTTC	CASSLGPGTSTYEQYF
NA	TRBV10-3	TRBD1	TRBJ1-2	TGTGCCGCCCGAGGGGACAGGGCCTATGGCTACACCTTC	CAARGDRAYGYTF
NA	TRBV7-3	TRBD1	TRBJ2-1	TGTGCCAGCAGCTTAACTCCCCGTCCGGGACAGGGTTACAATGAGCAGTTCTTC	CASSLTPRPGQGYNEQFF
few	TRBV19	TRBD1	TRBJ1-5	TGTGCCAGTGCCTCGGGACAGGGTTATCAGCCCCAGCATTTT	CASASGQGYQPQHF
NA	TRBV28	NA	TRBJ1-4	TGTGCCAGCAGCCTCACATGGGCTGGGACTAATGAAAAACTGTTTTTT	CASSLTWAGTNEKLFF
few	TRBV4-1	NA	TRBJ1-1	TGCGCCAGCAGCCAAGAATTTCCCCGGGACGGTGAAGCTTTCTTT	CASSQEFPRDGEAFF
few	TRBV7-2	NA	TRBJ1-1	TGTGCCAGCAGCTTAGGGCTGTACGACACTGAAGCTTTCTTT	CASSLGLYDTEAFF
NA	TRBV19	NA	TRBJ2-7	TGTGCCAGTACTAATGGACCATGGGACACCCCCTACGAGCAGTACTTC	CASTNGPWDTPYEQYF
NA	TRBV7-2	TRBD1	TRBJ1-1	TGTGCCAGCAGCGTACAGGGGACTGAAGCTTTCTTT	CASSVQGTEAFF